One sample yielded the 3 T cell receptor beta chains listed below, sequenced in a study of blood T cell repertoires in COVID-19. Libraries were prepared by immunoSEQ multiplex PCR; TCRdb keeps only in-frame clonotypes and omits some of them. Found here are around 58,000 clones, about 90% of them singletons; the top ten hold about 7.3%. The sequenced sample was peripheral blood. Receptors were obtained from a woman in her fifties or sixties with active or convalescent COVID-19.

This sequence joins TRBV3-1 (or the pseudogene TRBV3-2) and TRBJ2-1, with 14 bases identical to TRBD2. Trimming cost V 1 base and J 6 bases; bases outside gene matches: 2. The CDR3 runs to 16 residues. The germline V gene encodes CDR1 LGHDT and CDR2 YNNKEL (reference sequence). The CDR3 reads CASSQGLAGGVNEQFF. The CDR3 nucleotides are TGTGCCAGCAGCCAAGGACTAGCGGGAGGGGTCAATGAGCAGTTCTTC.

The V call is TRBV6-6, the J call TRBJ1-1, with 7 bases matching TRBD1. The germline V gene encodes CDR1 MNHNY and CDR2 SVGAGI (reference sequence). V lost 2 bases, J lost 5 bases, and 8 bases stayed unmatched. The CDR3 has 15 amino acids. Here the CDR3 reads CASSYPGTVRTEAFF. CDR3 sequence (DNA): TGTGCCAGCAGTTACCCCGGGACAGTAAGGACTGAAGCTTTCTTT.

The V gene is TRBV27, the J gene TRBJ2-7, with 10 bases that match TRBD2. Germline CDR1 and CDR2: MNHEY and SMNVEV (reference sequence). The CDR3 is made up of 14 amino acids. J was trimmed by 5 bases and V by 5 bases; bases with no gene match: 6. CDR3 DNA: TGTGCCAGCAGTCCGGAGCGGGAGGGGGACGAGCAGTACTTC. As protein: CASSPEREGDEQYF.